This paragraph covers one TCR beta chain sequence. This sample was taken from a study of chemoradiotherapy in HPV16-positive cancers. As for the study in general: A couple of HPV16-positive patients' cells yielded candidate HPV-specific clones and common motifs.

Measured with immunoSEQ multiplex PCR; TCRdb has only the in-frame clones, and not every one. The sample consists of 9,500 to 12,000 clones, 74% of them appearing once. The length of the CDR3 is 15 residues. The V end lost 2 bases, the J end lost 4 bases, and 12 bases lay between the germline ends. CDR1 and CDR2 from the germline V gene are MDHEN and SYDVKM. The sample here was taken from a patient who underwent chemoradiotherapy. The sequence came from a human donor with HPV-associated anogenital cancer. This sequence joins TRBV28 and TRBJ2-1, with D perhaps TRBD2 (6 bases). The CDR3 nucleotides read TGTGCCAGCAGTTTAGGGCGGGGAAGATACAATGAGCAGTTCTTC. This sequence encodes CASSLGRGRYNEQFF.